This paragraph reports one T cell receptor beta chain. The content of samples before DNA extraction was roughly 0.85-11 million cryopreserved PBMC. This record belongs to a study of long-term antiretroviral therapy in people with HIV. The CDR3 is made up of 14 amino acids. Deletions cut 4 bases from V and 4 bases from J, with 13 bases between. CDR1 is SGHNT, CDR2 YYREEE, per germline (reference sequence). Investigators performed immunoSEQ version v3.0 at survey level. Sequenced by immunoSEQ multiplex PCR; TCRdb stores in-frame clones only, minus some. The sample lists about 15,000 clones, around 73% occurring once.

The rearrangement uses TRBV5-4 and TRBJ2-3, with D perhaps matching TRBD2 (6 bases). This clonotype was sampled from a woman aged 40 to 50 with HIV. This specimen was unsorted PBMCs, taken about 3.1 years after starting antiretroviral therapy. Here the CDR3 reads CASSHGRGSDTQYF. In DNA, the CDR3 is TGTGCCAGCAGCCATGGACGGGGGTCAGATACGCAGTATTTT.